This T cell receptor (beta chain) was retrieved from a study of Ad26.COV2.S vaccination and SARS-CoV-2 variants. The overall study: Donor was assigned to the Ad26.COV2.S arm of trial COV1001. Ad26.COV2.S was injected intramuscularly once or twice, 56 days apart.

The repertoire was sequenced with immunoSEQ multiplex PCR; TCRdb's copy has only in-frame clones and lacks some. The sample contains 300,000 to 350,000 clones, around 89% of which appear only once. Treatment denoted: some 20 received Ad26.COV2.S at low or high dose, single or two shots; about 5 received placebo; per-sample allocation not given. Material that was analyzed had been drawn on day 63 after the first vaccine or placebo injection. Deletions cut 5 bases from V and 0 bases from J, with 13 bases between. CDR3 size: 15 residues. Per the germline V gene, CDR1 is SGHAT and CDR2 is FQDESV (reference sequence).

This sequence originates from a person between 18 and 60 years old who received the Ad26.COV2.S COVID-19 vaccine or a placebo. V is TRBV11-1 and J is TRBJ1-1; TRBD1 might be the D (5 bases). This specimen was peripheral blood, taken in a trial of Ad26.COV2.S vaccine versus placebo. The CDR3 DNA is TGTGCCAGCAGCCGATACGGAGGGGTGAACACTGAAGCTTTCTTT. Its protein is CASSRYGGVNTEAFF.